Presented here are 31 T cell receptor beta chains from one specimen sequenced in a study of blood T cell repertoires in COVID-19. Profiled with immunoSEQ multiplex PCR; TCRdb holds only in-frame clones, not every one. The sample includes 49,000 or so clones, roughly 91% of them seen just once. Sequenced: peripheral blood. The source is a man aged 45-65 years with active COVID-19.

The CDR3 bases are TGTGCCAGCAGCTTAGTCGGGACAGGGGGGATGAACACTGAAGCTTTCTTT. It codes for CASSLVGTGGMNTEAFF. V usage is TRBV7-2 and J usage is TRBJ1-1; TRBD1 matches 11 bases. CDR3 length equals 17 residues. With 1 base clipped from V and 0 bases from J, the junction kept 4 bases outside the gene matches. CDR1 and CDR2 from the germline V gene are SGHTA and FQGNSA.

The chain employs TRBV4-2 and TRBJ2-1; 8 nucleotides agree with TRBD2. Looked up from germline, CDR1 is LGHNA and CDR2 is YNFKEQ. V lost 0 bases and J lost 10; bases outside the gene matches: 8. The CDR3 runs to 15 residues. CDR3 sequence reads: CASSQEYAGGLEQFF. The CDR3 region has the DNA TGTGCCAGCAGCCAAGAATACGCGGGAGGTCTCGAGCAGTTCTTC.

The rearrangement uses TRBV5-4 and TRBJ2-7; no clear D. The CDR3 totals 15 residues. V shed 1 base and J shed 1 base, with 12 bases lying between them. Looked up from germline, CDR1 is SGHNT and CDR2 is YYREEE (reference sequence). CDR3 bases: TGTGCCAGCAGCTTGTCAGTAGCCGAGTCCTACGAGCAGTACTTC. Its translation is CASSLSVAESYEQYF.

V and J are TRBV27 and TRBJ2-7; D is perhaps TRBD1 (5 bases). The CDR3 contains 15 residues. Trimming pared 5 bases from V and 2 bases from J, leaving 16 bases between. Germline CDR1 is MNHEY and CDR2 is SMNVEV (reference sequence). CDR3 in amino acids: CASSPWAGNTYEQYF. The CDR3 DNA reads as TGTGCCAGCAGTCCTTGGGCAGGGAACACCTACGAGCAGTACTTC.

The genes are TRBV12-3 or TRBV12-4 and TRBJ1-2; no firm D call. The CDR3 length is 13 residues. V was trimmed by 5 bases and J by 1 base, leaving 8 bases between them. The CDR3 nucleotides read TGTGCCAGCAGTCGGGTGGGTAACTATGGCTACACCTTC. It translates to CASSRVGNYGYTF.

This rearrangement joins TRBV2 to TRBJ1-2; TRBD1 aligns across 7 bases. The CDR3 is 15 residues long. CDR1 is SNHLY, CDR2 FYNNEI, per germline. V shed 5 bases, J shed 2 bases, and the junction held 8 bases outside the gene matches. This CDR3 reads CASSYTGTENYGYTF. CDR3 coding DNA: TGTGCCAGCAGTTACACCGGGACAGAAAACTATGGCTACACCTTC.

The CDR3 region has the DNA TGTGCCAGCAGTTTGGGGGGTACGCAGTATTTT. Amino acid sequence: CASSLGGTQYF. The rearrangement joins TRBV27 to TRBJ2-3, with a weak D call TRBD2 (6 bases). V was clipped by 3 bases and J by 8 bases, with 6 bases between them. CDR1 MNHEY and CDR2 SMNVEV come from the germline V gene (reference sequence). This CDR3 spans 11 amino acids.

This chain connects TRBV4-1 to TRBJ1-2; no firm D call. V was clipped by 3 bases and J by 2 bases, with 13 bases between them. The germline gives CDR1 MGHRA, CDR2 YSYEKL. This CDR3 contains 15 residues. DNA for the CDR3: TGCGCCAGCAGCCAGGAAGGAGAAGTGAACTATGGCTACACCTTC. It encodes CASSQEGEVNYGYTF.

The rearrangement links TRBV29-1 to TRBJ1-1; D is uncertain. The V end was cut by 7 bases, the J end by 1 base, with 7 bases between. CDR1 and CDR2 (germline): SQVTM, ANQGSEA. The CDR3 extends over 11 amino acids. The DNA of the CDR3 is TGCAGCGCCGAGCGGAACACTGAAGCTTTCTTT. Amino acid sequence: CSAERNTEAFF.

The rearrangement links TRBV15 to TRBJ1-1, with D hard to call. CDR3 length: 15 amino acids. Germline CDR1 LNHNV, CDR2 YYDKDF (reference sequence). Trimming took 0 bases from V and 4 from J, leaving 12 bases between them. The CDR3 coding sequence is TGTGCCACCAGCAGAGATCGAGGGCTGGGCACTGAAGCTTTCTTT. Translating gives CATSRDRGLGTEAFF.

The genes are TRBV11-1 and TRBJ2-1; D uncertain. This CDR3 has 15 residues. In germline, CDR1 is SGHAT, CDR2 FQDESV (reference sequence). Trimming cost V 3 bases and J 0 bases, with 9 bases left between them. CDR3 sequence: CASSFGQSSYNEQFF. The CDR3 region has the DNA TGTGCCAGCAGCTTTGGCCAAAGCTCCTACAATGAGCAGTTCTTC.

This sequence joins TRBV3-1 (or the pseudogene TRBV3-2) and TRBJ1-2, with D perhaps matching TRBD1 (5 bases). V lost 4 bases, J lost 6 bases, and 12 bases lay in between. Germline-derived CDR1 and CDR2 are LGHDT and YNNKEL (reference sequence). CDR3 length: 13 amino acids. The DNA of the CDR3 is TGTGCCAGCAGCCCCCGGGACTCAAATGGCTACACCTTC. Its protein is CASSPRDSNGYTF.

The CDR3 spells CASSQWEDTQYF. In nucleotides, the CDR3 is TGTGCCAGCAGCCAATGGGAGGATACGCAGTATTTT. The chain employs TRBV3-1 (or the pseudogene TRBV3-2) and TRBJ2-3, with D possibly being TRBD2 (5 bases). V lost 2 bases, J lost 6 bases, and 6 bases lay in between. Germline-derived CDR1 and CDR2 are LGHDT and YNNKEL (reference sequence). This CDR3 has 12 residues.

V and J are TRBV21-1 and TRBJ1-1; TRBD1 was called by the table and not checked on the DNA. TRBV21-1 is flagged as a pseudogene. CDR3 size: 12 residues. CDR3 sequence (DNA): TGTGCCAGCAGCAGGGCAGGGAAGTACGCTTTCTTT. Translated, it gives CASSRAGKYAFF.

This chain joins TRBV9 and TRBJ1-6, with D perhaps TRBD1 (5 bases). The length of the CDR3 is 15 residues. The germline gives CDR1 SGDLS, CDR2 YYNGEE. V was cut by 0 bases and J by 7 bases, with 11 bases left in between. Here the CDR3 DNA reads TGTGCCAGCAGCGTAGGGGGGAGGGTGAATTCACCCCTCCACTTT. This gives the protein CASSVGGRVNSPLHF. Full variable domain (outside the CDR3, taken from reference TRBV9 and TRBJ1-6): DSGVTQTPKHLITATGQRVTLRCSPRSGDLSVYWYQQSLDQGLQFLIQYYNGEERAKGNILERFSAQQFPDLHSELNLSSLELGDSALYFCASSVGGRVNSPLHFGNGTRLTVT.

CDR3 residues: CASSTRTVTEAFF. DNA for the CDR3: TGTGCCAGCAGCACGAGGACAGTCACTGAAGCTTTCTTT. The rearrangement joins TRBV7-9 to TRBJ1-1, with a weak D call TRBD1 (6 bases). The CDR3 runs to 13 residues. Trimming removed 5 bases at V and 4 bases at J, with 11 bases between. The germline gives CDR1 SEHNR, CDR2 FQNEAQ (reference sequence).

J is TRBJ2-7 and V is TRBV5-1; 12 bases match TRBD1. The CDR3 is made up of 15 amino acids. CDR1 is SGHRS, CDR2 YFSETQ, per germline. V lost 4 bases to trimming and J lost 3 bases; unmatched junction nucleotides: 5. CDR3 region: CASSGGTGGFYEQYF. The DNA of the CDR3 is TGCGCCAGCAGCGGGGGGACAGGGGGCTTCTACGAGCAGTACTTC.

The chain carries TRBV6-5 and TRBJ2-7; TRBD1 matches 7 bases. Germline values: CDR1 MNHEY, CDR2 SVGAGI. V shed 5 bases and J 6 bases; nucleotides not matched to a gene: 4. There are 12 residues in the CDR3. CDR3 residues: CASSRQGIEQYF. For the CDR3, the DNA is TGTGCCAGCAGTCGACAGGGTATCGAGCAGTACTTC.

This clone was observed once. This chain uses TRBV2 with TRBJ2-5; a possible D gene is TRBD1 (7 bases). This CDR3 spans 13 amino acids. The germline V and J ends were trimmed by 3 bases and 7 bases, with 12 bases remaining between them. Germline V gives CDR1 SNHLY, CDR2 FYNNEI. CDR3 amino acids: CASSDRGVGTQYF. The CDR3 nucleotides read TGTGCCAGCAGTGACAGGGGGGTCGGGACCCAGTACTTC.

This clone was observed a few times. The chain is built from TRBV6-1 and TRBJ2-1, with 8 bases matching TRBD2. The CDR3 totals 15 residues. Germline V gene lookup returns CDR1 MNHNS and CDR2 SASEGT. Trimming took 3 bases from V and 2 from J; bases not matched to a gene: 3. The CDR3 sequence: CASSDIAGTYNEQFF. The CDR3 coding sequence is TGTGCCAGCAGTGATATAGCGGGGACCTACAATGAGCAGTTCTTC.

J is TRBJ2-5 and V is TRBV2; 12 bases map to TRBD2. The V and J ends lost 3 bases and 7 bases, in that order; junction bases with no gene match: 3. Germline CDR1 SNHLY, CDR2 FYNNEI. The CDR3 is 14 residues long. CDR3 amino acids: CASSEASGGGTQYF. In DNA, the CDR3 is TGTGCCAGCAGTGAGGCTAGCGGGGGGGGGACCCAGTACTTC.

This clone occurred once. J is TRBJ2-2 and V is TRBV6-5, with 8 bases aligning to TRBD1. Germline CDR1 reads MNHEY; CDR2 reads SVGAGI. Trimming removed 4 bases from V and 1 base from J; junction bases left unmatched: 2. This CDR3 spans 15 amino acids. For the CDR3, the DNA is TGTGCCAGCAGTTTTGACAGGGGGAACACCGGGGAGCTGTTTTTT. Encoded protein: CASSFDRGNTGELFF.

This clone was detected a few times. The V call is TRBV4-1, the J call TRBJ2-3; 9 bases align to TRBD2. Unmatched junction bases numbered 10, after V lost 1 base and J lost 5 bases. The CDR3 consists of 17 residues. CDR1 and CDR2 from the germline V gene are MGHRA and YSYEKL. As DNA, the CDR3 is TGCGCCAGCAGCCAAGGCCCCCTAGCGGGGTGGGGAGATACGCAGTATTTT. Translated, it gives CASSQGPLAGWGDTQYF.

The chain employs TRBV5-1 and TRBJ2-7; D is perhaps TRBD2 (6 bases). Per the germline V gene, CDR1 is SGHRS and CDR2 is YFSETQ. The V gene lost 4 bases and the J gene lost 0 bases, with 17 bases spanning the gap. There are 16 residues in the CDR3. The CDR3 here is CASSPGSRGNSYEQYF. CDR3 DNA: TGCGCCAGCAGCCCCGGGTCGCGGGGCAACTCCTACGAGCAGTACTTC.

The gene calls are TRBV7-9 and TRBJ2-1; 9 nucleotides match TRBD2. Germline V gene sequence: CDR1 SEHNR, CDR2 FQNEAQ (reference sequence). The V gene end was trimmed by 4 bases and the J gene end by 7 bases; junction bases not matched to a gene: 17. CDR3 length: 18 amino acids. The CDR3, as DNA: TGTGCCAGCAGCTCCCAAAGGGGAGCGGGGGGTCGTGGTAATGAGCAGTTCTTC. It codes for CASSSQRGAGGRGNEQFF.

The chain couples TRBV3-1 (or the pseudogene TRBV3-2) to TRBJ2-7; 8 bases line up with TRBD2. The J segment lost 6 bases and the V segment lost 6 bases, leaving 13 bases of the junction unmatched. Per germline, CDR1 LGHDT and CDR2 YNNKEL (reference sequence). The CDR3 consists of 15 residues. This chain's CDR3 is CASSRRGGATSEQYF. In DNA form, the CDR3 reads TGTGCCAGCAGTCGCCGGGGGGGAGCCACGAGCGAGCAGTACTTC.

The V gene is TRBV27, the J gene TRBJ2-5, with D tentatively TRBD2 (5 bases). The CDR3 length is 20 residues. The V gene's germline CDR1 is MNHEY and CDR2 SMNVEV (reference sequence). Trimming removed 5 bases from V and 1 base from J, with 29 bases in between. DNA of the CDR3: TGTGCCAGCAGTCCTTCGCGGGCCGTTCCAACCAACCCGTTCCAAGAGACCCAGTACTTC. This translates into CASSPSRAVPTNPFQETQYF.

The chain is built from TRBV5-1 and TRBJ2-3; 13 bases are a match to TRBD2. V shed 4 bases, J shed 4 bases, and the junction held 6 bases outside the gene matches. The germline gives CDR1 SGHRS, CDR2 YFSETQ. This CDR3 has 16 amino acids. The CDR3 region has the DNA TGCGCCAGCAGCCGGACTAGCGGGAGTAAGGCAGATACGCAGTATTTT. This gives the protein CASSRTSGSKADTQYF.

V gene TRBV2 combines with J gene TRBJ1-5; tentative D call: TRBD1 (5 bases). The CDR3 has 15 amino acids. Deletions cut 1 base from V and 4 bases from J, with 11 bases between. CDR1 is SNHLY, CDR2 FYNNEI, per germline. CDR3 in DNA: TGTGCCAGCAGTGAAGAAAGGGGTGGTAATCAGCCCCAGCATTTT. Its protein is CASSEERGGNQPQHF.

The gene calls are TRBV27 and TRBJ2-7; 8 nucleotides agree with TRBD2. Per germline, CDR1 MNHEY and CDR2 SMNVEV (reference sequence). The V and J ends lost 7 bases and 5 bases, in that order; junction bases with no gene match: 10. The CDR3 consists of 14 residues. For the CDR3, the DNA is TGTGCCAGCATGGAAGTAAGCGGGAGCCACGAGCAGTACTTC. It translates to CASMEVSGSHEQYF.

The gene calls are TRBV15 and TRBJ2-4; 16 nucleotides agree with TRBD2. V trimming: 1 base; J trimming: 6 bases; junction bases outside the gene matches: 3. CDR1 is LNHNV, CDR2 YYDKDF, per germline (reference sequence). CDR3 length equals 17 residues. DNA for the CDR3: TGTGCCACCAGCAGAGGGGGACTAGCGGGAGGGATAAACATTCAGTACTTC. Encoded protein: CATSRGGLAGGINIQYF.